The 9 T cell receptor beta chains below all came from one sample that was sequenced in a study of vaccination and CD4 T cells after COVID-19. Indicated treatment: roughly 10-day PBMC culture with coronavirus spike peptide pools or control peptides (ViraFEST assay). Cultured CD4+ T cell DNA was sequenced using the Oncomine TCR Beta short-read assay. TCRdb ran MiXCR on the PCR reads and lists one entry per CDR3 protein. This repertoire shows 10,000 to 15,000 distinct CDR3 sequences, approximately 76% found once; its top ten account for 20% to 25%. What these receptors recognize is not known. Source material: CD4+ T cells from blood, cultured in vitro. The receptors come from a human donor who had recovered from COVID-19.

The gene calls are TRBV19 and TRBJ2-7; TRBD2 matches at 8 bases. The CDR3 is 17 residues long. Germline CDR1 reads LNHDA; CDR2 reads SQIVND (reference sequence). V was clipped by 3 bases and J by 4 bases; unmatched bases: 14. The CDR3, as DNA: TGTGCCAGTAGTATGCAGCGGGAGTCCGGGCGGTCTTACGAGCAGTACTTC. This codes for CASSMQRESGRSYEQYF.

The J gene is TRBJ2-3, the V gene TRBV28; TRBD1 agrees at 11 bases. CDR1 is MDHEN, CDR2 SYDVKM, per germline. The trim removed 0 bases at V and 3 bases at J, leaving 8 bases unmatched. The CDR3 spans 18 residues. CDR3 region: CASSLWGQGEGGTDTQYF. CDR3 nucleotides: TGTGCCAGCAGTTTATGGGGACAGGGGGAGGGGGGTACAGATACGCAGTATTTT. Full variable domain (remainder filled in from reference TRBV28 and TRBJ2-3): DVKVTQSSRYLVKRTGEKVFLECVQDMDHENMFWYRQDPGLGLRLIYFSYDVKMKEKGDIPEGYSVSREKKERFSLILESASTNQTSMYLCASSLWGQGEGGTDTQYFGPGTRLTVL.

This clonotype was seen a single time. This chain links TRBV27 with TRBJ2-7; the match to TRBD1 covers 7 bases. V was clipped by 3 bases and J by 2 bases; unmatched bases: 7. The CDR3 totals 15 residues. CDR1 is MNHEY and CDR2 is SMNVEV in the germline V gene (reference sequence). CDR3 bases: TGTGCCAGCAGTTTTAGGGGGCTACGGGCCTACGAGCAGTACTTC. This sequence encodes CASSFRGLRAYEQYF.

This clonotype was recorded a few times. The rearrangement uses TRBV19 and TRBJ2-5, with D maybe TRBD2 (5 bases). Germline assignment: CDR1 LNHDA and CDR2 SQIVND (reference sequence). V lost 4 bases and J lost 5, with 14 bases in between. The CDR3 consists of 14 residues. The CDR3 region has the DNA TGTGCCAGTAGTACGCGCAGGCAGCGGGAGACCCAGTACTTC. Amino acid sequence: CASSTRRQRETQYF.

J is TRBJ2-5 and V is TRBV21-1; TRBD2 is the table's D call and was not checked against the DNA. TRBV21-1 is a known pseudogene. This CDR3 spans 16 amino acids. Here the CDR3 reads CASSNRREGLRETQYF. CDR3 bases: TGTGCCAGCAGCAATCGCCGGGAGGGCCTGAGAGAGACCCAGTACTTC.

The chain employs TRBV6-1 and TRBJ2-7, with D possibly TRBD1 on 6 matching bases. The CDR3 runs 14 residues. CDR1 and CDR2 from the germline V gene are MNHNS and SASEGT. The V end was cut by 10 bases, the J end by 0 bases, with 16 bases between. CDR3 DNA sequence: TGTGCCATCTCCAGCGTACAGGGCTCCTACGAGCAGTACTTC. This codes for CAISSVQGSYEQYF.

This chain joins TRBV15 and TRBJ2-3, with unresolved D. V lost 4 bases, J lost 5 bases, and 10 bases lay in between. CDR3 length equals 13 residues. Germline CDR1 LNHNV, CDR2 YYDKDF (reference sequence). The CDR3 nucleotides are TGTGCCACCAGCACGACGTACAGAGATACGCAGTATTTT. This encodes CATSTTYRDTQYF.

CDR3 DNA: TGCAGTGCTAGAGCCTCCCGGGGGACCAATCAGCCCCAGCATTTT. This encodes CSARASRGTNQPQHF. V usage is TRBV20-1 and J usage is TRBJ1-5; possibly TRBD1 for D (5 bases). The CDR3 spans 15 residues. The germline V gene encodes CDR1 DFQATT and CDR2 SNEGSKA (reference sequence). V lost 1 base to trimming and J lost 3 bases, with 13 bases between them.

The chain recombines TRBV20-1 with TRBJ2-1, with 11 nucleotides matching TRBD2. Per germline, CDR1 DFQATT and CDR2 SNEGSKA (reference sequence). V was clipped by 6 bases and J by 0 bases; unmatched bases: 19. The CDR3 runs 20 residues. The CDR3 spells CSAPGGPGLAAGSSYNEQFF. CDR3 nucleotides: TGCAGTGCCCCGGGGGGACCGGGACTAGCGGCAGGGAGCTCCTACAATGAGCAGTTCTTC.